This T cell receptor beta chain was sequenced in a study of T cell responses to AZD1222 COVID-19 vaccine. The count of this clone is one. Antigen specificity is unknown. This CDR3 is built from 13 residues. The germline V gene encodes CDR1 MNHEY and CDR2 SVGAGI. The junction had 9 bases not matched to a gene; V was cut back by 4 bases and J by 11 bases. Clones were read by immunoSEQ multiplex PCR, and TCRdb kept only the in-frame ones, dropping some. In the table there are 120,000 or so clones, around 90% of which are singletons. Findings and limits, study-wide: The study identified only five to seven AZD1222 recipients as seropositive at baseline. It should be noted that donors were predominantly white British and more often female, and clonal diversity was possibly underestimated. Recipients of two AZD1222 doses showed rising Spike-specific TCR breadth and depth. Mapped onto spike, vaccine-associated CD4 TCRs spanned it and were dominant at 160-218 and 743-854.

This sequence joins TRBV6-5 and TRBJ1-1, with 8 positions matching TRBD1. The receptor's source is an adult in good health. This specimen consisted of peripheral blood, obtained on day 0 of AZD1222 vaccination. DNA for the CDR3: TGTGCCAGCAGTTCCCCAGGGGGCGGATCGGCTTTCTTT. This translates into CASSSPGGGSAFF.